This T cell receptor (beta chain) was captured by sequencing in a study of post-analysis software for immune sequencing data. Study findings and constraints: TRBV5-6, TRBV5-1 and TRBV20-1 belonged to a set of roughly five TRBV segments that were more frequent in patients than controls.

Incorporated into the TCR beta cDNA libraries were unique molecular identifiers, which served to reduce PCR and sequencing biases. Between 1 and 10 million T cells gave rise to a few hundred thousand cDNA molecules. TCRdb recomputed calls from the PCR reads with MiXCR, one row per CDR3 protein. The table lists 750,000 to 950,000 distinct CDR3 sequences, under 70% of them singletons, with under 6% in the top ten. CDR1 SGHVS and CDR2 FQNEAQ come from the germline V gene. CDR3 length: 18 residues. V was shortened by 5 bases and J by 1 base, with 24 bases between the two germline ends. This clonotype was found a few times. The antigen is undetermined.

The specimen was blood. The TCR originated in a girl aged 5-17 years with multiple sclerosis. This chain joins TRBV7-8 and TRBJ2-7; D might be TRBD1 (6 bases). CDR3 in amino acids: CASSHQTGRTPLSYEQYF. CDR3 coding DNA: TGTGCCAGCAGCCACCAGACAGGCCGAACACCCCTATCCTACGAGCAGTACTTC.